This T cell receptor (beta chain) was sequenced for a study of a mutant IDH1 vaccine in newly diagnosed glioma. Assay used: immunoSEQ multiplex PCR; TCRdb lists only in-frame clones, some missing. The sample lists approximately 45,000 clones; 88% were seen once. With regard to this clone: Its specificity is unknown.

The CDR3 loop spans 14 amino acids. Germline V lookup: CDR1 WNHNN, CDR2 SYGVQD (reference sequence). Trimming removed 0 bases at V and 3 bases at J, with 9 bases between. Stated time point: week 35, safety follow-up. Mutant IDH1 20-mer peptide, at 300 ug, made up each vaccine dose, with topical imiquimod. The chain couples TRBV10-1 to TRBJ2-7; D is possibly TRBD1 or TRBD2 (5 bases each). The sequence derives from a woman in her forties with glioma. Sample: PBMCs, taken from a glioma patient whose treatment included an IDH1 peptide vaccine. The CDR3 bases are TGCGCCAGCAGTGAGTCACGGGACCTCTACGAGCAGTACTTC. It is translated as CASSESRDLYEQYF.